This TCR beta chain was obtained from a study of siplizumab effects on memory and regulatory T cells. General study findings and limits: The majority of clones, roughly 75-95% of proliferating CD4+ or CD8+ clones, lacked an assignable naive or memory phenotype.

This clone has just one count. No antigen is known for it. Trimming cost V 8 bases and J 5 bases; bases outside gene matches: 15. CDR1 and CDR2 (germline): SEHNR, FQNEAQ (reference sequence). This CDR3 comprises 17 residues. The assay covered approximately 10^5 TCR templates per sample. The data were produced by immunoSEQ multiplex PCR, yet TCRdb's version contains in-frame clones alone and is incomplete. The table records 110,000 or so clones, 80% to 95% of them present only once. The specimen was non-Treg CD4+ T cells sorted from blood. The TCR originated in a human donor in good health. This chain connects TRBV7-9 to TRBJ2-3; 11 nucleotides agree with TRBD2. DNA of the CDR3: TGTGCCAGCGGTGGTCTCGTTGGTAGCGGGGGGGGAGATACGCAGTATTTT. It codes for CASGGLVGSGGGDTQYF. The variable domain in full, with the rest retrieved from reference TRBV7-9 and TRBJ2-3, is DTGVSQNPRHKITKRGQNVTFRCDPISEHNRLYWYRQTLGQGPEFLTYFQNEAQLEKSRLLSDRFSAERPKGSFSTLEIQRTEQGDSAMYLCASGGLVGSGGGDTQYFGPGTRLTVL.